Below are 8 T cell receptor beta chains sequenced from a single sample in a study of vaccination effects on CD4 cells after COVID-19. Pools of viral peptides were used by the ViraFEST assay to expand antigen-specific CD4+ T cells ahead of sequencing. Following culture for around 10 days, CD4+ T cells were isolated. Each participant received a vaccine that was either BNT162b2 or mRNA-1273, given as two doses. Generated by immunoSEQ multiplex PCR, the TCRdb table keeps only in-frame clones and is missing some. In the table there are roughly 27,000 clones, 55% to 75% of which are singletons. Antigens for these TCRs are unknown. The sample in question was CD4+ T cells from PBMCs cultured with HCoV-NL63 spike peptides, obtained after COVID-19 vaccination. The receptors shown here come from a human donor who received a COVID-19 vaccine.

The chain carries TRBV3-1 (or the pseudogene TRBV3-2) and TRBJ1-2; tentatively, D is TRBD1 (5 bases). Trimming removed 1 base at V and 7 bases at J, with 16 bases between. The CDR3 is 15 amino acids. Germline V gene data show CDR1 as LGHDT and CDR2 as YNNKEL (reference sequence). In nucleotides, the CDR3 is TGTGCCAGCAGCCAAGCCCGAGGGGATTGGGGTGGCTACACCTTC. Amino acids: CASSQARGDWGGYTF.

The rearrangement joins TRBV30 to TRBJ1-4; 7 bases are shared with TRBD1. V shed 5 bases, J shed 4 bases, and the junction held 7 bases outside the gene matches. The CDR3 covers 14 residues. In germline, CDR1 is GTSNPN, CDR2 SVGIG (reference sequence). CDR3 loop: CAWAGQSLNEKLFF. CDR3 in DNA: TGTGCCTGGGCGGGACAGAGCCTTAATGAAAAACTGTTTTTT.

The genes are TRBV13 and TRBJ2-7; 15 positions match TRBD2. This CDR3 has 18 residues. CDR1 and CDR2 from the germline V gene are PRHDT and FYEKMQ (reference sequence). J lost 0 bases, V lost 1 base, and 4 bases had no gene match. CDR3 coding DNA: TGTGCCAGCAGCTTAGAGGGACTAGCGGGAGGATCCTCCTACGAGCAGTACTTC. It specifies CASSLEGLAGGSSYEQYF.

The rearrangement links TRBV27 to TRBJ1-5; D is undetermined. The CDR3 consists of 15 residues. Trimming removed 5 bases at V and 4 bases at J, with 15 bases between. In germline, CDR1 is MNHEY, CDR2 SMNVEV (reference sequence). DNA for the CDR3: TGTGCCAGCAGTCTAGGTCGGGTTGGGAATCAGCCCCAGCATTTT. It encodes CASSLGRVGNQPQHF.

The genes are TRBV14 and TRBJ1-3; 9 positions match TRBD1. Germline values: CDR1 SGHDN, CDR2 FVKESK. CDR3 length: 15 amino acids. Losses at the gene ends were 4 bases for V and 2 bases for J; bases not matched to a gene: 3. CDR3 sequence (DNA): TGTGCCAGCAGCCTGGGGACAGGGACTGGAAACACCATATATTTT. This translates into CASSLGTGTGNTIYF. Full variable domain (remainder filled in from reference TRBV14 and TRBJ1-3): EAGVTQFPSHSVIEKGQTVTLRCDPISGHDNLYWYRRVMGKEIKFLLHFVKESKQDESGMPNNRFLAERTGGTYSTLKVQPAELEDSGVYFCASSLGTGTGNTIYFGEGSWLTVV.

The V call is TRBV4-2, the J call TRBJ2-2; D possibly corresponds to TRBD1 (6 bases). Trimming took 1 base from V and 5 from J, leaving 14 bases between them. Germline CDR1 is LGHNA and CDR2 is YNFKEQ. The CDR3 length is 16 residues. In DNA, the CDR3 is TGTGCCAGCAGCCAAGTTTCCGGTCAGGGGACCGGGGAGCTGTTTTTT. Translating it yields CASSQVSGQGTGELFF.

The genes are TRBV27 and TRBJ2-7, with a tentative D call TRBD2 (6 bases). CDR1 and CDR2 (germline): MNHEY, SMNVEV (reference sequence). The CDR3 contains 12 residues. V was trimmed by 6 bases and J by 5 bases, leaving 11 bases between them. The CDR3 bases are TGTGCCAGCAGATCAATAGCGGACGAGCAGTACTTC. It is translated as CASRSIADEQYF.

This sequence joins TRBV3-1 (or the pseudogene TRBV3-2) and TRBJ1-1; no reliable D call. This CDR3 comprises 14 residues. Germline V CDR1 and CDR2: LGHDT, YNNKEL (reference sequence). Trimming pared 4 bases from V and 1 base from J, leaving 10 bases between. DNA of the CDR3: TGTGCCAGCAGCCGACTTCCGGAGAACACTGAAGCTTTCTTT. It specifies CASSRLPENTEAFF.